These 27 T cell receptor beta chains were all obtained from the same sample, sequenced in a study of shared clonotypes between healthy human individuals. Some clones are missing from TCRdb's copy, which holds only in-frame ones; the method was immunoSEQ multiplex PCR. The repertoire holds tens of thousands of clones, with over 55% as singletons. Sample: memory CD8+ T cells sorted from blood. The subset is: CD45RO+ cells pooled with CCR7-negative TemRA cells. The receptors stem from a man under 40 in good health.

This clone was picked up a small number of times. In nucleotides, the CDR3 is TGTGCCAGTAGTATAGCGGGAGCGGCTTACAATGAGCAGTTCTTC. Translating it yields CASSIAGAAYNEQFF. The chain links TRBV19 to TRBJ2-1; the D gene is possibly TRBD2 (6 bases). The germline V gene has CDR1 LNHDA and CDR2 SQIVND (reference sequence). This CDR3 comprises 15 residues. Trimming pared 1 base from V and 4 bases from J, leaving 11 bases between.

The V and J genes are TRBV19 and TRBJ2-7, with TRBD1 as a possible D gene (5 bases). The CDR3 spans 16 residues. Germline CDR1 LNHDA, CDR2 SQIVND (reference sequence). The V and J ends lost 3 bases and 5 bases respectively, with 20 bases between them. CDR3 amino acids: CASSMSARARGDEQYF. Written as DNA, the CDR3 is TGTGCCAGTAGTATGTCGGCCAGGGCTCGTGGTGACGAGCAGTACTTC.

The chain links TRBV11-2 to TRBJ2-7, with 11 positions matching TRBD2. The CDR3 runs 16 residues. Germline V gene sequence: CDR1 SGHAT, CDR2 FQNNGV. V dropped 2 bases and J dropped 4; count of bases not matched to a gene: 7. The CDR3 bases are TGTGCCAGCAGCTTAACTACTAGCGGGAGACTATACGAGCAGTACTTC. Translation gives CASSLTTSGRLYEQYF.

This clone was observed once. The chain has TRBV15 and TRBJ2-1; D call uncertain. The germline V gene has CDR1 LNHNV and CDR2 YYDKDF (reference sequence). This CDR3 has 14 residues. Trimming stripped 0 bases from V and 7 bases from J, with 10 bases between. The CDR3 here is CATSRDGRLNEQFF. The CDR3 DNA reads TGTGCCACCAGCAGAGACGGCAGGCTAAATGAGCAGTTCTTC.

The chain combines TRBV5-6 with TRBJ1-1; 8 nucleotides match TRBD1. The CDR3 extends over 14 amino acids. CDR1 and CDR2 from the germline V gene are SGHDT and YYEEEE. V shed 3 bases, J shed 1 base, and the junction held 2 bases outside the gene matches. The CDR3 here is CASSWDRRNTEAFF. The CDR3, as DNA: TGTGCCAGCAGCTGGGACAGGCGGAACACTGAAGCTTTCTTT.

This clone has at least ten counts. The V call is TRBV9, the J call TRBJ2-3, with 7 bases identical to TRBD2. V trimming: 4 bases; J trimming: 2 bases; junction bases outside the gene matches: 10. The CDR3 is 16 residues long. Germline CDR1 is SGDLS and CDR2 is YYNGEE. For the CDR3, the DNA is TGTGCCAGCAGCCCCGAGGGGCGGGAGTTCACAGATACGCAGTATTTT. It encodes CASSPEGREFTDTQYF.

This clone was counted a few times. The V gene is TRBV9, the J gene TRBJ2-3, with TRBD1 as a possible D gene (6 bases). This CDR3 is built from 15 residues. V was shortened by 2 bases and J by 4 bases, with 14 bases between the two germline ends. Germline CDR1 and CDR2: SGDLS and YYNGEE. Here the CDR3 DNA reads TGTGCCAGCAGCGTTAAGGGGGAGAGGGCAGATACGCAGTATTTT. Encoded protein: CASSVKGERADTQYF.

The chain recombines TRBV25-1 with TRBJ1-5; 8 bases fit TRBD1. This CDR3 is built from 18 residues. V trimming: 8 bases; J trimming: 8 bases; junction bases outside the gene matches: 23. From germline, CDR1 is MGHDK and CDR2 SYGVNS. The DNA for the CDR3 is TGTGCCAGCGGCCTAAAGACAGGGGATCCGCAACGGCGGGAGCCCCAGCATTTT. Its protein product is CASGLKTGDPQRREPQHF.

This clone was seen a single time. J is TRBJ2-3 and V is TRBV6-1, with TRBD2 matching over 7 bases. The CDR3 runs 15 residues. After removal of 6 bases from V and 4 bases from J, the junction contained 10 bases not matched to a gene. Per the germline V gene, CDR1 is MNHNS and CDR2 is SASEGT. Written as DNA, the CDR3 is TGTGCCAGCAGACGGCTAGCGGACCTCCCAGATACGCAGTATTTT. Its translation: CASRRLADLPDTQYF.

This clone was counted ten times or more. The rearrangement joins TRBV4-1 to TRBJ2-7, with 8 bases fitting TRBD2. This CDR3 is built from 16 residues. The J segment lost 1 base and the V segment lost 3 bases, leaving 8 bases of the junction unmatched. Germline V gene data show CDR1 as MGHRA and CDR2 as YSYEKL. The CDR3 is CASSHAAGARSYEQYF. CDR3 sequence (DNA): TGCGCCAGCAGCCATGCAGCGGGAGCTAGGTCCTACGAGCAGTACTTC.

The chain has TRBV7-9 and TRBJ2-7, with 9 bases that match TRBD1. The V gene end was trimmed by 1 base and the J gene end by 7 bases; junction bases not matched to a gene: 2. CDR1 SEHNR and CDR2 FQNEAQ come from the germline V gene (reference sequence). The CDR3 has 13 amino acids. The CDR3 DNA sequence: TGTGCCAGCAGCTTAGAAGGGACAGGGGAGCAGTACTTC. The encoded protein is CASSLEGTGEQYF.

The chain couples TRBV7-2 to TRBJ2-5, with 7 bases matching TRBD2. The V segment lost 3 bases and the J segment 8 bases; nucleotides outside the gene matches: 12. In germline, CDR1 is SGHTA, CDR2 FQGNSA. This CDR3 has 15 amino acids. The DNA of the CDR3 is TGTGCCAGCAGCTTCTCGCGCCTAGCGGCAGTAACCCAGTACTTC. Residues: CASSFSRLAAVTQYF. Using reference TRBV7-2 and TRBJ2-5 for the parts outside the CDR3, the full variable domain is GAGVSQSPSNKVTEKGKDVELRCDPISGHTALYWYRQSLGQGLEFLIYFQGNSAPDKSGLPSDRFSAERTGGSVSTLTIQRTQQEDSAVYLCASSFSRLAAVTQYFGPGTRLLVL.

A few counts support this clone. V usage is TRBV7-8 and J usage is TRBJ1-5, with 8 bases matching TRBD1. V trimming: 6 bases; J trimming: 6 bases; junction bases outside the gene matches: 7. The CDR3 loop spans 14 amino acids. Per germline, CDR1 SGHVS and CDR2 FQNEAQ. As DNA, the CDR3 is TGTGCCAGCAGTGCTGACAGGGGACTTCAGCCCCAGCATTTT. Translated, it gives CASSADRGLQPQHF.

In this sample, this clone turned up a few times. V gene TRBV16 combines with J gene TRBJ2-7, with D tentatively TRBD1 (5 bases). V was shortened by 2 bases and J by 5 bases, with 7 bases between the two germline ends. This CDR3 is 12 amino acids long. CDR1 and CDR2 (germline): KGHSY, FQNENV. CDR3 in amino acids: CASSQMGHEQYF. The DNA for the CDR3 is TGTGCCAGCAGCCAAATGGGGCACGAGCAGTACTTC.

A few counts support this clone. The V gene is TRBV28, the J gene TRBJ2-7; D is perhaps TRBD2 (6 bases). The CDR3 is made up of 14 amino acids. CDR1 is MDHEN, CDR2 SYDVKM, per germline. V dropped 1 base and J dropped 3 bases, with 10 bases sitting between them. In DNA, the CDR3 is TGTGCCAGCAGTTTATCTTTAGCGGACTACGAGCAGTACTTC. Protein product: CASSLSLADYEQYF.

The count of this clone is one. This chain connects TRBV6-5 to TRBJ2-7; D is perhaps TRBD1 or TRBD2 (6 bases each). The length of the CDR3 is 13 residues. Germline CDR1 is MNHEY and CDR2 is SVGAGI. V lost 3 bases, J lost 6 bases, and 12 bases lay in between. The CDR3 coding sequence is TGTGCCAGCAGTTATTTCCGGGGGCGCGAGCAGTACTTC. Amino acid sequence: CASSYFRGREQYF.

There are a few counts of this clone. The chain joins TRBV25-1 to TRBJ2-1; D gene ambiguous. This CDR3 has 12 residues. The V end lost 2 bases, the J end lost 8 bases, and 7 bases lay between the germline ends. The germline V gene has CDR1 MGHDK and CDR2 SYGVNS. In nucleotides, the CDR3 is TGTGCCAGCAGTGAAACGAACCATGAGCAGTTCTTC. Translated: CASSETNHEQFF.

In this sample, this clone turned up once. The chain employs TRBV18 and TRBJ2-3, with 11 positions matching TRBD2. Germline trimming cut 3 bases from V and 4 bases from J; bases unmatched to any gene: 6. The CDR3 spans 16 residues. CDR1 and CDR2 (germline): KGHSH, LQKENI. CDR3 coding DNA: TGTGCCAGCTCACCTCCTACTAGCGGGAGAGCAGATACGCAGTATTTT. This gives the protein CASSPPTSGRADTQYF.

This clone was seen ten or more times. This sample also contains other DNA sequences that code for the same CDR3. The rearrangement links TRBV10-3 to TRBJ2-7; 10 positions agree with TRBD1. The CDR3 covers 15 residues. Germline CDR1 is ENHRY and CDR2 is SYGVKD. V gave up 0 bases and J gave up 3 bases; unmatched junction bases: 2. The CDR3 bases are TGTGCCATCAGTGAGTCCGGACAGGGGGGCTACGAGCAGTACTTC. Translating it yields CAISESGQGGYEQYF.

This chain uses TRBV25-1 with TRBJ2-3, with unresolved D. The germline V gene has CDR1 MGHDK and CDR2 SYGVNS. The CDR3 runs to 13 residues. V lost 7 bases and J lost 1, with 9 bases in between. This CDR3 is CASTVEGTDTQYF. CDR3 coding DNA: TGTGCCAGCACGGTCGAGGGCACAGATACGCAGTATTTT.

Note on this clone: Other nucleotide sequences in the sample specify the same CDR3. The chain couples TRBV28 to TRBJ2-7; D remains ambiguous. V lost 6 bases to trimming and J lost 1 base, with 10 bases between them. In germline, CDR1 is MDHEN, CDR2 SYDVKM. The CDR3 runs 13 residues. The CDR3 sequence: CASSSGVSYEQYF. The DNA for the CDR3 is TGTGCCAGCAGCTCTGGGGTATCCTACGAGCAGTACTTC.

The chain joins TRBV7-9 to TRBJ2-2, with TRBD1 as a possible D gene (5 bases). Trimming shortened V by 5 bases and J by 5 bases, and 18 bases separated the two germline ends. The germline V gene has CDR1 SEHNR and CDR2 FQNEAQ (reference sequence). This CDR3 has 16 amino acids. CDR3 amino acids: CASSPPLGPGTGELFF. In nucleotides, the CDR3 is TGTGCCAGCAGCCCCCCTCTGGGGCCCGGGACCGGGGAGCTGTTTTTT.

The rearrangement uses TRBV19 and TRBJ1-5, with TRBD1 identical over 10 bases. With V trimmed by 7 bases and J by 4 bases, 10 bases remained unmatched. This CDR3 comprises 16 residues. Per the germline V gene, CDR1 is LNHDA and CDR2 is SQIVND (reference sequence). The CDR3: CASKMTGGGGNQPQHF. CDR3 in DNA: TGTGCCAGTAAAATGACAGGGGGCGGAGGGAATCAGCCCCAGCATTTT.

This clone was seen repeatedly, ten times or more. The CDR3 protein is CASSRLADSTDTQYF. The CDR3 nucleotides are TGTGCCAGCAGCCGACTAGCGGATAGCACAGATACGCAGTATTTT. The chain carries TRBV6-4 and TRBJ2-3; TRBD2 agrees at 9 bases. Germline lookup yields CDR1 MRHNA and CDR2 SNTAGT. This CDR3 comprises 15 residues. V was clipped by 6 bases and J by 0 bases; unmatched bases: 4.

The chain uses TRBV25-1 and TRBJ2-1; D possibly corresponds to TRBD2 (5 bases). Germline values: CDR1 MGHDK, CDR2 SYGVNS. Deletions cut 6 bases from V and 4 bases from J, with 13 bases between. The CDR3 contains 14 residues. CDR3 coding DNA: TGTGCCAGCAGACCGGGAACCCAATACAATGAGCAGTTCTTC. Translated: CASRPGTQYNEQFF.

A single count supports this clone. This chain uses TRBV19 with TRBJ2-1; possibly TRBD1 for D (7 bases). The ends were cut back, 1 base at V and 12 bases at J, with 13 bases in the middle. Germline V gives CDR1 LNHDA, CDR2 SQIVND (reference sequence). CDR3 length: 13 amino acids. DNA of the CDR3: TGTGCCAGTAGTATAGCCCCCAGGGGGGCGCAGTTCTTC. Its translation is CASSIAPRGAQFF.

On this clone itself: This could be a read error, since a much larger clone is one nucleotide away. The sample carries other DNA sequences with the same CDR3. The rearrangement links TRBV9 to TRBJ1-1; no reliable D call. Germline lookup yields CDR1 SGDLS and CDR2 YYNGEE. The CDR3 has 13 residues. Deletions cut 1 base from V and 2 bases from J, with 6 bases between. CDR3 sequence reads: CASSVSENTEAFF. CDR3 DNA sequence: TGTGCCAGCAGCGTATCAGAAAACACTGAAGCTTTCTTT.